This T cell receptor (beta chain) is from a study of blood T cell repertoires in COVID-19. Across the whole study: Sites in the United States, Italy and Spain provided acute and convalescent COVID-19 samples.

TCRdb's table, derived via immunoSEQ multiplex PCR, lists solely in-frame clones and lacks some. The sample records about 250,000 clones, approximately 90% being singletons. This CDR3 is 15 amino acids long. V was clipped by 2 bases and J by 7 bases; unmatched bases: 4. Germline V gene lookup returns CDR1 SGHNT and CDR2 YYREEE (reference sequence). The specimen sequenced was peripheral blood. This TCR was sampled from a man between 18 and 35 years old with active or convalescent COVID-19. The chain recombines TRBV5-4 with TRBJ2-1, with TRBD2 identical over 12 bases. This CDR3 reads CASSFGLAGLNEQFF. The CDR3, as DNA: TGTGCCAGCAGCTTCGGACTAGCGGGGTTGAATGAGCAGTTCTTC. The variable domain in full, completed from reference TRBV5-4 and TRBJ2-1, reads ETGVTQSPTHLIKTRGQQVTLRCSSQSGHNTVSWYQQALGQGPQFIFQYYREEENGRGNFPPRFSGLQFPNYSSELNVNALELDDSALYLCASSFGLAGLNEQFFGPGTRLTVL.